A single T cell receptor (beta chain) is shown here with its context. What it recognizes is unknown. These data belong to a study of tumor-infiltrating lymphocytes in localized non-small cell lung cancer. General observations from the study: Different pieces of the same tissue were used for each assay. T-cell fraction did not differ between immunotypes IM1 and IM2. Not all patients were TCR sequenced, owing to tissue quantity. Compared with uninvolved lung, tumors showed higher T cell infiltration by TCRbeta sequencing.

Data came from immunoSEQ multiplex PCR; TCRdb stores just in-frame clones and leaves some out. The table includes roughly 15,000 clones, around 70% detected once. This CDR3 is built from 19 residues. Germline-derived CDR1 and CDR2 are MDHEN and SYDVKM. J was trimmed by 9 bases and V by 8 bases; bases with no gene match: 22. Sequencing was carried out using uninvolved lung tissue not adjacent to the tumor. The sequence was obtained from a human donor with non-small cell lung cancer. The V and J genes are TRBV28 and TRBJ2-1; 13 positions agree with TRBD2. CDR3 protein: CASWSPRTSGRAGWSEQFF. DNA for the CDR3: TGTGCCAGCTGGTCCCCCAGAACTAGCGGGAGGGCCGGGTGGAGTGAGCAGTTCTTC.